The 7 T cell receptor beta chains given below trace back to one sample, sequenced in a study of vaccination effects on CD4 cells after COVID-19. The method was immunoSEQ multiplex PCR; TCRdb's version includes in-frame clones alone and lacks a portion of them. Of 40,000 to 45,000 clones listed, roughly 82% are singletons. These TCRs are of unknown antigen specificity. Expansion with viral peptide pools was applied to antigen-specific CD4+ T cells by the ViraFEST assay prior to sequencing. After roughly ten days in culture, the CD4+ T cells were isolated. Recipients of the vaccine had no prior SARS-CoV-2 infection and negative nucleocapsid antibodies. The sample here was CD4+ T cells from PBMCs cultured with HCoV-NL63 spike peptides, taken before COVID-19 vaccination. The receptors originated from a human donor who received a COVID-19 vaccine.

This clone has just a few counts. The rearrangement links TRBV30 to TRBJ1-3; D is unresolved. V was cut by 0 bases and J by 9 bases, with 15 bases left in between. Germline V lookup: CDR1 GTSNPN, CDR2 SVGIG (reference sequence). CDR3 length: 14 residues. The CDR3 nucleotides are TGTGCCTGGAGTGTACTAACCAACGGAGGCACCATATATTTT. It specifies CAWSVLTNGGTIYF. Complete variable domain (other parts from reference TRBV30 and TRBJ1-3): SQTIHQWPATLVQPVGSPLSLECTVEGTSNPNLYWYRQAAGRGLQLLFYSVGIGQISSEVPQNLSASRPQDRQFILSSKKLLLSDSGFYLCAWSVLTNGGTIYFGEGSWLTVV.

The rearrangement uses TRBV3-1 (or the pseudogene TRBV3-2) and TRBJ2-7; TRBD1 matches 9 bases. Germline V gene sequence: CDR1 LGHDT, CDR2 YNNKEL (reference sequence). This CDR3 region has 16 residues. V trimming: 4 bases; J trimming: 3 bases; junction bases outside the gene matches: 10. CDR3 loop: CASSPRPGQGDYEQYV. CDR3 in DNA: TGTGCCAGCAGCCCAAGACCGGGACAGGGCGACTACGAGCAGTACGTC.

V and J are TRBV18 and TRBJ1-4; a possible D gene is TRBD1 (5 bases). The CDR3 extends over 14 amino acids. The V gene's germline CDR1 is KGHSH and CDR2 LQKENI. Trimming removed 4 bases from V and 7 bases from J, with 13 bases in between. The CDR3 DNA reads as TGTGCCAGCTCACAAGACAGCGCCGGTGAAAAACTGTTTTTT. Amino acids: CASSQDSAGEKLFF.

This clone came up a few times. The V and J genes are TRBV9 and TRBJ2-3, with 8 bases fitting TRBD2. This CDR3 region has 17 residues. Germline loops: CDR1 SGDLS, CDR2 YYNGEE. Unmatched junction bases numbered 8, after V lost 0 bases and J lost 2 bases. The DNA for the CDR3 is TGTGCCAGCAGCGTAGGTTTGGGCGGGGGGCCCACAGATACGCAGTATTTT. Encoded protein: CASSVGLGGGPTDTQYF.

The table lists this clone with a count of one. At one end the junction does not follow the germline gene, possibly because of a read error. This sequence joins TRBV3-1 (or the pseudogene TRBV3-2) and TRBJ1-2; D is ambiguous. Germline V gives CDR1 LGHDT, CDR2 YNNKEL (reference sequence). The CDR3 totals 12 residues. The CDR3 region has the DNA TGTGCCAGCAGCCAAGGGTCGCGAAGGGAGGCCTTC. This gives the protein CASSQGSRREAF.

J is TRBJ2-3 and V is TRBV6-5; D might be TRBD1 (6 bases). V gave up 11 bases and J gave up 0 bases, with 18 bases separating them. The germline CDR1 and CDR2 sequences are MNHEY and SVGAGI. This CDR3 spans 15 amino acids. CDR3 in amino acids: CAGSGVYLSTDTQYF. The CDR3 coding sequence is TGTGCCGGCTCAGGGGTCTACCTTAGCACAGATACGCAGTATTTT.

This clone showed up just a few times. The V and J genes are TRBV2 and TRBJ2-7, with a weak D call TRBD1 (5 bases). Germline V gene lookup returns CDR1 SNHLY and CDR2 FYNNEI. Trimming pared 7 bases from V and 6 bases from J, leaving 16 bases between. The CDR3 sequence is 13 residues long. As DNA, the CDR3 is TGTGCCAGCAACCAGGGCTCTTGGGTCGAGCAGTACGTC. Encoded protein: CASNQGSWVEQYV.